This entry is about one T cell receptor (beta chain). What it binds is unknown. Constant-segment-primed 5'RACE gave TCR alpha and TCR beta cDNA libraries with sample barcodes and UMIs. TCRdb reanalysed the 5' RACE reads using MiXCR and keeps one entry per CDR3 protein. The sample has 450,000 or so distinct CDR3 sequences; roughly 23% are singletons. The CDR3 contains 17 residues. The ends lost 3 bases at V and 4 bases at J; junction bases unmatched: 12. Germline V gene lookup returns CDR1 SQVTM and CDR2 ANQGSEA. The entry originates in a study of T-cell memory formation after mild COVID-19. Background on the study: Clusters were largely donor specific.

Notes on the study in general: That cross-reactive memory joined was suggested by some responding clones appearing in pre-infection memory.

The sample was PBMCs or a T cell subset sorted from them (not recorded which). The rearrangement joins TRBV29-1 to TRBJ1-2; 12 nucleotides line up with TRBD1. This TCR derives from an adult woman who had mild COVID-19 (a few samples of this study predate the infection). Cell type and time point are not known. This CDR3 is CSVEGWDRGRRPYGYTF. CDR3 in DNA: TGCAGCGTTGAGGGATGGGACAGGGGGCGACGGCCCTATGGCTACACCTTC.